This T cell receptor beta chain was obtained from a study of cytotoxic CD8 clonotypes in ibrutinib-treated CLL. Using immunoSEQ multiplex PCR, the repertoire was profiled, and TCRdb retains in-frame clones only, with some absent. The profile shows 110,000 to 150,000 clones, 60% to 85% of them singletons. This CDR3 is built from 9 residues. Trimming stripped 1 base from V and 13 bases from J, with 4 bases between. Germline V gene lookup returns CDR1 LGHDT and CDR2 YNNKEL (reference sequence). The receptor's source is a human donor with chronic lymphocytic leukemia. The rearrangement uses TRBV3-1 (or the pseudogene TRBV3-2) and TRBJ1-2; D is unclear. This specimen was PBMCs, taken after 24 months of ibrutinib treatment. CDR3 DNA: TGTGCCAGCAGCCAAGTTGGCACCTTC. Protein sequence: CASSQVGTF.